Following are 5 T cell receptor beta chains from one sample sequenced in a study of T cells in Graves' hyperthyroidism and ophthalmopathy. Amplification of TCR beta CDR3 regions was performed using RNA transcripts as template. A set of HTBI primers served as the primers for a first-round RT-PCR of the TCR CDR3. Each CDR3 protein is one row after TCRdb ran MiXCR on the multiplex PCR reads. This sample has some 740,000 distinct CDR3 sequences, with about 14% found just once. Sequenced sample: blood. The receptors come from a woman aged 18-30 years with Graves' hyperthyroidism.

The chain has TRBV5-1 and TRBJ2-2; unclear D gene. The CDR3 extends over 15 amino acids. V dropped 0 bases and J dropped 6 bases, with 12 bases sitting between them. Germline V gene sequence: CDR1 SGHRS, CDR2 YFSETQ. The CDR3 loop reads CASSLDTVRSGELFF. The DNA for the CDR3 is TGCGCCAGCAGCTTGGACACGGTCCGATCCGGGGAGCTGTTTTTT. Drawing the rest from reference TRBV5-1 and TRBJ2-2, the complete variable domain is KAGVTQTPRYLIKTRGQQVTLSCSPISGHRSVSWYQQTPGQGLQFLFEYFSETQRNKGNFPGRFSGRQFSNSRSEMNVSTLELGDSALYLCASSLDTVRSGELFFGEGSRLTVL.

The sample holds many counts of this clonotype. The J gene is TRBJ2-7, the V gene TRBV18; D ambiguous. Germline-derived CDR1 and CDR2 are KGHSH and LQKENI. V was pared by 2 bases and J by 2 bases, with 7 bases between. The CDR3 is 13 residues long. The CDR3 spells CASSPGSTYEQYF. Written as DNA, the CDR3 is TGTGCCAGCTCACCAGGGTCCACCTACGAGCAGTACTTC.

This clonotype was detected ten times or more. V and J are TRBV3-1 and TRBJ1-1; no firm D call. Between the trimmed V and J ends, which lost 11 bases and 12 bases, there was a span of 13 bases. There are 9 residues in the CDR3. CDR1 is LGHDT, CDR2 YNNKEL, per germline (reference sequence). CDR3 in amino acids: CAAGAQPFF. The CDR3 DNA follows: TGTGCCGCGGGAGCCCAGCCTTTCTTT.

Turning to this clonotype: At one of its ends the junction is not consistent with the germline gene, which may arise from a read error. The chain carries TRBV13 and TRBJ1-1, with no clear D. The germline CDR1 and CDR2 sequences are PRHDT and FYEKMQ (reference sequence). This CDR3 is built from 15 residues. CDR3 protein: CASSQRGAGNTEAFF. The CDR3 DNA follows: TGCGCCAGCAGCCAACGAGGCGCGGGGAACACTGAAGCTTTCTTT.

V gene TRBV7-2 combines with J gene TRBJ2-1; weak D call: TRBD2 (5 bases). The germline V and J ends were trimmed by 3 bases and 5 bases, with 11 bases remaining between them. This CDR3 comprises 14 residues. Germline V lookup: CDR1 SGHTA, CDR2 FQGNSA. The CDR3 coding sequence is TGTGCCAGCAGCTTCCGGGATCCTAACAATGAGCAGTTCTTC. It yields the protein CASSFRDPNNEQFF.